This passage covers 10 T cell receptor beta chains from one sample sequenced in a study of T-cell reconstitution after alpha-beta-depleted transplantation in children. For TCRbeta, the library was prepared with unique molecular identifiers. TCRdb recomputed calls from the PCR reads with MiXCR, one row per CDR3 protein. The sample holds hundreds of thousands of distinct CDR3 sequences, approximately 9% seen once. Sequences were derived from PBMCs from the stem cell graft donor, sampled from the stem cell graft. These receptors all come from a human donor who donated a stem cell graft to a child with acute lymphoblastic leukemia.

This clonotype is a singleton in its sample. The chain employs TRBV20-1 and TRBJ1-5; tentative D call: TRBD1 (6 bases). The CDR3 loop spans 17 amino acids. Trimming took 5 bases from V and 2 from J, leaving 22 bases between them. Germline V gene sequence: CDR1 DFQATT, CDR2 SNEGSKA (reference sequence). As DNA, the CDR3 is TGCAGTGCTGGATTCTCCCCCACAGGGTATGGCAATCAGCCCCAGCATTTT. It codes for CSAGFSPTGYGNQPQHF.

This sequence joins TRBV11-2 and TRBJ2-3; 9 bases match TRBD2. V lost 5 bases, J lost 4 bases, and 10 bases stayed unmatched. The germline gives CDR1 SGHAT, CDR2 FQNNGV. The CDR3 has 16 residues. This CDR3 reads CASSRAGGGAADTQYF. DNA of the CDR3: TGTGCCAGCAGCCGAGCTGGCGGGGGGGCGGCAGATACGCAGTATTTT.

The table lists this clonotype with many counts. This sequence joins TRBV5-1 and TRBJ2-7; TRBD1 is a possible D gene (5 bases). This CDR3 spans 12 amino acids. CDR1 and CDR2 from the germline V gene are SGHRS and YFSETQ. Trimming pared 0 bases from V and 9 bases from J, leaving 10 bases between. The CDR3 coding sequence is TGCGCCAGCAGCTTGGTAGGGGATGGGCAGTACTTC. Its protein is CASSLVGDGQYF.

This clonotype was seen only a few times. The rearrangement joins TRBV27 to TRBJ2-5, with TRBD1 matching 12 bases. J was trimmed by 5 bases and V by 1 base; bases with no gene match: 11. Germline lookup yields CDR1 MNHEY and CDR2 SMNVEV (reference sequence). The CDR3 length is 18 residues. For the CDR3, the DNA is TGTGCCAGCAGTTTATATAATCGGGGGACAGGGGGCTTGGAGACCCAGTACTTC. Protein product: CASSLYNRGTGGLETQYF.

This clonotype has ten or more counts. The CDR3 DNA follows: TGTGCCAGCAGCTTACCCTCCCCTAGCACAGATACGCAGTATTTT. Residues: CASSLPSPSTDTQYF. The chain uses TRBV11-2 and TRBJ2-3; D gene uncertain. The V gene's germline CDR1 is SGHAT and CDR2 FQNNGV. V lost 2 bases and J lost 0, with 9 bases in between. This CDR3 spans 15 amino acids.

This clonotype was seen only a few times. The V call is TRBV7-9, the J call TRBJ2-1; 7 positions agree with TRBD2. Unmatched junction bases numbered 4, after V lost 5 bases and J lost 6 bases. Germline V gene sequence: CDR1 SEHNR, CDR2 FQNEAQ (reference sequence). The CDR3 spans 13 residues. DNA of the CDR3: TGTGCCAGCAGCATGGGGAGGGCCAATGAGCAGTTCTTC. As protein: CASSMGRANEQFF.

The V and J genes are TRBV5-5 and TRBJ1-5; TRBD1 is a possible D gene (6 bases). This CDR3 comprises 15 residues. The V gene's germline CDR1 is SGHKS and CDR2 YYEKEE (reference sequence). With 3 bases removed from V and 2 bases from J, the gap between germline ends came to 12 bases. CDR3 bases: TGTGCCAGCAGCTCAACAGGGTTAGGCAATCAGCCCCAGCATTTT. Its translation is CASSSTGLGNQPQHF.

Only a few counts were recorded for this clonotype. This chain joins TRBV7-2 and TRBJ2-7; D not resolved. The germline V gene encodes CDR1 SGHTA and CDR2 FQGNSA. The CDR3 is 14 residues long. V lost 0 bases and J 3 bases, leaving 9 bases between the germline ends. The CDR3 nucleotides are TGTGCCAGCAGCTTAGCGCGCACAGACTACGAGCAGTACTTC. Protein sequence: CASSLARTDYEQYF.

The CDR3 here is CASGSAPGVGGYTF. DNA of the CDR3: TGTGCTAGTGGTTCCGCTCCAGGGGTAGGCGGCTACACCTTC. V gene TRBV12-5 combines with J gene TRBJ1-2; weak D call: TRBD1 (6 bases). CDR1 is LGHNT and CDR2 is FRNRAP in the germline V gene. With 4 bases removed from V and 8 bases from J, the gap between germline ends came to 17 bases. This CDR3 is 14 amino acids long.

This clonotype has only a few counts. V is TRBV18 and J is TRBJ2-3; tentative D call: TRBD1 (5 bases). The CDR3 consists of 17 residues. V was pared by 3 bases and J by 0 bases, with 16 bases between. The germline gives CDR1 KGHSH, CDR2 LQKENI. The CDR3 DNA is TGTGCCAGCTCACCGGGGTTCCGGACAAGAAGCACAGATACGCAGTATTTT. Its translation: CASSPGFRTRSTDTQYF.